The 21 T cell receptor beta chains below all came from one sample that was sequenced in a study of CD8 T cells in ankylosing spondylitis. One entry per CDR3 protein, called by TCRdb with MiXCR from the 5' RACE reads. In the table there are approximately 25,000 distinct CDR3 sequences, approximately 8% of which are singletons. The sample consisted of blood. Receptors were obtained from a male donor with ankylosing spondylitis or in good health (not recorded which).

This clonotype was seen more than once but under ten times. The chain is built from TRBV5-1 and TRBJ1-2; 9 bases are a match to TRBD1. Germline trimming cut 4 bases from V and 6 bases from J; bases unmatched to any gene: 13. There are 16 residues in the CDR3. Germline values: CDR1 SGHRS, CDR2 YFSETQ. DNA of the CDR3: TGCGCCAGCAGCCCTTTTCCGGGACAGGGAGAGGATGGCTACACCTTC. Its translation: CASSPFPGQGEDGYTF.

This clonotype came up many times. The CDR3 is CSAPGGRENSPLHF. The CDR3, as DNA: TGCAGTGCTCCAGGGGGCAGGGAAAATTCACCCCTCCACTTT. The chain uses TRBV20-1 and TRBJ1-6; TRBD1 matches 8 bases. CDR3 length: 14 amino acids. Germline-derived CDR1 and CDR2 are DFQATT and SNEGSKA (reference sequence). The V segment lost 5 bases and the J segment 7 bases; nucleotides outside the gene matches: 7.

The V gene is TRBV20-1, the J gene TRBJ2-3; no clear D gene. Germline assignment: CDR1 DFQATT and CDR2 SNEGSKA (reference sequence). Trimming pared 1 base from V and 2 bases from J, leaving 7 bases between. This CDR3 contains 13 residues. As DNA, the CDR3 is TGCAGTGCTAGAGGGCTATACACAGATACGCAGTATTTT. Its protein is CSARGLYTDTQYF.

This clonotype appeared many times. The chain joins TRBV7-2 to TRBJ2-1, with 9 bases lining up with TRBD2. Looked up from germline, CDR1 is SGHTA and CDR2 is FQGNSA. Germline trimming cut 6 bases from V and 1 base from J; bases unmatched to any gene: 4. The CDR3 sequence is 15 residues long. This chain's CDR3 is CASSPSGESYNEQFF. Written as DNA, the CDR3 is TGTGCCAGCAGTCCTAGCGGGGAGTCCTACAATGAGCAGTTCTTC.

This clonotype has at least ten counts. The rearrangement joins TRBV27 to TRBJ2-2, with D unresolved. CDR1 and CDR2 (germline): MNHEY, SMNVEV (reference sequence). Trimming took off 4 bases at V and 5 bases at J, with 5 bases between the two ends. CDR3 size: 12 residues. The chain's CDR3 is CASSWSTGELFF. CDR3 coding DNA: TGTGCCAGCAGTTGGAGTACCGGGGAGCTGTTTTTT.

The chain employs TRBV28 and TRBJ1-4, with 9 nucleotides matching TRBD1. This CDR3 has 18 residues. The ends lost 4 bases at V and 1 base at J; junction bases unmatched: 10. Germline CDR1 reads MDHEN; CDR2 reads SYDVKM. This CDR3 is CASSSRTGEVRTNEKLFF. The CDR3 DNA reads TGTGCCAGCAGTTCCAGGACAGGGGAGGTTCGAACTAATGAAAAACTGTTTTTT.

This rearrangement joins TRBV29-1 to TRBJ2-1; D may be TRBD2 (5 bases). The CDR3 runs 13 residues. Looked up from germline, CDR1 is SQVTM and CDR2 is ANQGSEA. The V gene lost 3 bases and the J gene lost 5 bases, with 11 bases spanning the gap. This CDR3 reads CSVEPSGNNEQFF. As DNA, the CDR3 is TGCAGCGTTGAGCCCAGCGGAAACAATGAGCAGTTCTTC.

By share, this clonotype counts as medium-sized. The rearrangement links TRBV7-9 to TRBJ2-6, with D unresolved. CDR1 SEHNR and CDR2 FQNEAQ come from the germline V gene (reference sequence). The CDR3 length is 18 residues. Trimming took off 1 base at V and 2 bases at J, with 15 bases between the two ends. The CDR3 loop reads CASSLGWAVGAGANVLTF. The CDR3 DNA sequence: TGTGCCAGCAGCTTAGGATGGGCCGTTGGCGCTGGGGCCAACGTCCTGACTTTC.

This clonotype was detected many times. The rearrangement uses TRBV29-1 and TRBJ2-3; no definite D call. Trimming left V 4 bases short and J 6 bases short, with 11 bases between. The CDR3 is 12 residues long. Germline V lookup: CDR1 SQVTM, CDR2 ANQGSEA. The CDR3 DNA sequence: TGCAGCGTTGTCCTAGAGGAGGATACGCAGTATTTT. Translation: CSVVLEEDTQYF.

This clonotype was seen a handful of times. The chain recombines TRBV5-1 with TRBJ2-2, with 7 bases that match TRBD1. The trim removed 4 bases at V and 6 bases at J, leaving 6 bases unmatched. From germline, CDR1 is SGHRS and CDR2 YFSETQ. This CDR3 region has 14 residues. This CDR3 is CASSKQGFAGELFF. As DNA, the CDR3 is TGCGCCAGCAGCAAACAGGGGTTCGCCGGGGAGCTGTTTTTT.

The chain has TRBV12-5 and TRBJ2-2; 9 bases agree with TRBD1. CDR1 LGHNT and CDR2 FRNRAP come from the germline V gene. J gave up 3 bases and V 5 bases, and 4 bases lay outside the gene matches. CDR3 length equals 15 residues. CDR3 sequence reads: CASGDRDRDTGELFF. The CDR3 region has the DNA TGTGCTAGTGGTGACCGGGACAGGGACACCGGGGAGCTGTTTTTT.

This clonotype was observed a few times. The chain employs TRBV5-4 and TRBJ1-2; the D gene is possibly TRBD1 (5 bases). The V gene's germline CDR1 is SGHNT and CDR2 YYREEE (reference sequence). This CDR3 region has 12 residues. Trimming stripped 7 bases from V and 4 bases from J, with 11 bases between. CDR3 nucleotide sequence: TGTGCCAGCTCTACAGGTGTCTATGGCTACACCTTC. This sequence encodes CASSTGVYGYTF.

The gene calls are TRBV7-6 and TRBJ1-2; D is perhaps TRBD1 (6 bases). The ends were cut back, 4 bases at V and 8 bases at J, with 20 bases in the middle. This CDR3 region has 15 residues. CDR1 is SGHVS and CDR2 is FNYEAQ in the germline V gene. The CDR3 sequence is CASSSRAGVSRGYTF. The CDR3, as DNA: TGTGCCAGCAGCTCCCGGGCAGGGGTATCGAGAGGCTACACCTTC.

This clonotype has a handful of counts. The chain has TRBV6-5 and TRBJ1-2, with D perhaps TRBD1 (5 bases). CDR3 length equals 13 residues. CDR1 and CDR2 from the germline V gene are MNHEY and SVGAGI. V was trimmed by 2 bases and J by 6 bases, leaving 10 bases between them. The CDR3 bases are TGTGCCAGCAGTTACCGGGGGAAGAATGGCTACACCTTC. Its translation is CASSYRGKNGYTF.

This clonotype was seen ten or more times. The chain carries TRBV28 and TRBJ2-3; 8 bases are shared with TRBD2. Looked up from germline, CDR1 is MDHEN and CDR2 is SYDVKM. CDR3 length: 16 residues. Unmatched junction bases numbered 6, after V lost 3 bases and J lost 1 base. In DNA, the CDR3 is TGTGCCAGCAGTTTTGAGACTAGCGTAGGCACAGATACGCAGTATTTT. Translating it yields CASSFETSVGTDTQYF.

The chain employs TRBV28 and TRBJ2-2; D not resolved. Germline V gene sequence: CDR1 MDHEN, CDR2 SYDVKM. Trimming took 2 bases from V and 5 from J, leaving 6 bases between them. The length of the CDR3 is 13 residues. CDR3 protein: CASSLVQTGELFF. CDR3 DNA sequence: TGTGCCAGCAGTTTAGTACAGACCGGGGAGCTGTTTTTT.

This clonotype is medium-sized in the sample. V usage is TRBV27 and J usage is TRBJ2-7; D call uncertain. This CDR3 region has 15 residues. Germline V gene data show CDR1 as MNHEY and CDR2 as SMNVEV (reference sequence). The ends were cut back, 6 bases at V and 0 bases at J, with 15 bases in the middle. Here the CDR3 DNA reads TGTGCCAGCAGCCGCAGATTGGAATCCTCCTACGAGCAGTACTTC. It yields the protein CASSRRLESSYEQYF.

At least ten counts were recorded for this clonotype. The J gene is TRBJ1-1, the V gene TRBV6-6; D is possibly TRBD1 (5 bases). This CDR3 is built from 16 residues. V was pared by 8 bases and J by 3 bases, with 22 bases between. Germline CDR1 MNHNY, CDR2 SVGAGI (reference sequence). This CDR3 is CASAVAPGTEDTEAFF. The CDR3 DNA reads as TGTGCCAGCGCCGTAGCTCCCGGGACCGAGGACACTGAAGCTTTCTTT.

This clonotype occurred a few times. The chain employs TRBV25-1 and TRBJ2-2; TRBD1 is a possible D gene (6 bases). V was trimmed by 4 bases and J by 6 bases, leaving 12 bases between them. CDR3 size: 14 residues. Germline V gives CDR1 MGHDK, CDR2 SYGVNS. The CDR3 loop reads CASSGTGHPGELFF. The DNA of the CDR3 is TGTGCCAGCAGTGGAACAGGGCATCCCGGGGAGCTGTTTTTT. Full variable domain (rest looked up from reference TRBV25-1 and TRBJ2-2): EADIYQTPRYLVIGTGKKITLECSQTMGHDKMYWYQQDPGMELHLIHYSYGVNSTEKGDLSSESTVSRIRTEHFPLTLESARPSHTSQYLCASSGTGHPGELFFGEGSRLTVL.

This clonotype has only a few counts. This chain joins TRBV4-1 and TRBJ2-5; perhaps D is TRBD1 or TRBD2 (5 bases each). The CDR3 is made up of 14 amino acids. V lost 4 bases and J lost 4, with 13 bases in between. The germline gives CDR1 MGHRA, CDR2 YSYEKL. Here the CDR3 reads CASSRGTGPETQYF. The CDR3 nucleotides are TGCGCCAGCAGCCGGGGAACGGGGCCAGAGACCCAGTACTTC.

The CDR3 nucleotides read TGTGCCAGCAGCCCCGGCAGTTTCCAAGAGACCCAGTACTTC. Its protein is CASSPGSFQETQYF. The chain links TRBV5-5 to TRBJ2-5; D gene ambiguous. Trimming left V 4 bases short and J 1 base short, with 11 bases between. This CDR3 has 14 amino acids. In germline, CDR1 is SGHKS, CDR2 YYEKEE (reference sequence).